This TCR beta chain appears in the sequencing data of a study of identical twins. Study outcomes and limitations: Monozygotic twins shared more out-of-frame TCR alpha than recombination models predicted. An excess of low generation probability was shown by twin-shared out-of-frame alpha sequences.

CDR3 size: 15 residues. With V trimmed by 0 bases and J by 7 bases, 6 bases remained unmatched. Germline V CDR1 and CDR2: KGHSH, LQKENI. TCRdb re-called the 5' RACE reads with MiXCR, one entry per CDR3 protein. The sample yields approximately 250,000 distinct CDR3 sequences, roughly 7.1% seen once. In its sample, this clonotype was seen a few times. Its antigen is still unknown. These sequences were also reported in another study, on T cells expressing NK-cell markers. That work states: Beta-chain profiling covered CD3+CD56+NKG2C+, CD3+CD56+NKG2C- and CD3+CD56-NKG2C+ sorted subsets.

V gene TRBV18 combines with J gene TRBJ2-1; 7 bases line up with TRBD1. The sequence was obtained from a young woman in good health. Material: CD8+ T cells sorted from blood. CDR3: CASSPPGQMKNEQFF. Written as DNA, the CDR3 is TGTGCCAGCTCACCACCGGGACAGATGAAGAATGAGCAGTTCTTC.